The text below deals with one TCR beta chain. Its target is unknown. Primers for the PCR totalled 60 Vbeta and 13 Jbeta. Generated by immunoSEQ multiplex PCR, the TCRdb table keeps only in-frame clones and is missing some. The sample records fewer than 250,000 clones, about three quarters being singletons. This sample is drawn from a study of cytomegalovirus exposure and HLA in healthy donors. V shed 6 bases and J 1 base; nucleotides not matched to a gene: 7. This CDR3 is 15 amino acids long. The germline V gene has CDR1 MNHEY and CDR2 SMNVEV (reference sequence). Findings and limits, study-wide: Among the most significant clusters, several appeared linked to common viral pathogens in a later analysis.

The source of this sequence is a male donor in good health and CMV-seronegative. The sequenced sample was PBMCs. The rearrangement joins TRBV27 to TRBJ2-5; 8 nucleotides match TRBD2. CDR3 region: CASSSRTSLQETQYF. DNA of the CDR3: TGTGCCAGCAGCTCCCGGACTAGCCTCCAAGAGACCCAGTACTTC.